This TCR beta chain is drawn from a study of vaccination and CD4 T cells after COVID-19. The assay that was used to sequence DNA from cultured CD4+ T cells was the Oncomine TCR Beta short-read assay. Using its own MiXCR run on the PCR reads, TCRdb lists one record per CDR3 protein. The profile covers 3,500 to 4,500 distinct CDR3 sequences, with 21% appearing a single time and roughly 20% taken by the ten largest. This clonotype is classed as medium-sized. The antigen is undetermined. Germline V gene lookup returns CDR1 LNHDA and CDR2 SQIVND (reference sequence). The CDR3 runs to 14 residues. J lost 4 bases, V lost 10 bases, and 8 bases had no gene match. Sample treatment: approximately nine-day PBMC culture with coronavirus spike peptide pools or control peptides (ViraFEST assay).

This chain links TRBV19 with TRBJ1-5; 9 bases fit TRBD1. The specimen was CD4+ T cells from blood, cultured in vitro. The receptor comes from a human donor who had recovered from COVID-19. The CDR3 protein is CATKDRGRNQPQHF. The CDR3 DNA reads TGTGCCACCAAGGACAGGGGAAGGAATCAGCCCCAGCATTTT.